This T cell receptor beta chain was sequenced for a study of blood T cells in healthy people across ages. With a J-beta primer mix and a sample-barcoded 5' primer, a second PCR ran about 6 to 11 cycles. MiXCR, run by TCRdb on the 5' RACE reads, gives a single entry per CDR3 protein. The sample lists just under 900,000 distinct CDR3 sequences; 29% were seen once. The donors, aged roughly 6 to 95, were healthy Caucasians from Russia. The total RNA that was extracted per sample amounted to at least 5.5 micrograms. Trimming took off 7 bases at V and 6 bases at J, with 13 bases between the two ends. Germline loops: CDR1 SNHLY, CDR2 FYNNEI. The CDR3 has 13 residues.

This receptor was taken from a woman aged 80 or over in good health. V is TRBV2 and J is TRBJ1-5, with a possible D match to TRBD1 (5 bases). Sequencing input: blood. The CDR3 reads CASIREESQPQHF. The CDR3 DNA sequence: TGTGCCAGCATCAGGGAAGAAAGTCAGCCCCAGCATTTT. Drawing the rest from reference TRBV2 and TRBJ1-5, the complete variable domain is EPEVTQTPSHQVTQMGQEVILRCVPISNHLYFYWYRQILGQKVEFLVSFYNNEISEKSEIFDDQFSVERPDGSNFTLKIRSTKLEDSAMYFCASIREESQPQHFGDGTRLSIL.